This T cell receptor (beta chain) was recovered during a study of radiotherapy plus CTLA-4 blockade in lung cancer. Overall study: Overall, 18% of patients showed an objective response, while around 34% attained disease control.

The repertoire was sequenced with immunoSEQ multiplex PCR; TCRdb's copy has only in-frame clones and lacks some. Here the sample spans about 51,000 clones, around 79% being singletons. The V and J ends lost 6 bases and 3 bases, in that order; junction bases with no gene match: 15. CDR3 length: 18 residues. CDR1 is MNHEY, CDR2 SMNVEV, per germline (reference sequence). This clone showed up just once. Its antigen is unidentified. Findings and limits, study-wide: Some TCR clones had been derived from tumors. These clones expanded in peripheral blood after radiotherapy plus ipilimumab. Strongest reported response predictors: early blood clone changes and post-radiation interferon-beta.

Each patient with chemo-refractory metastatic non-small-cell lung cancer was treated with focal radiation plus CTLA-4 blockade using ipilimumab. The sequence was obtained from a human donor with non-small cell lung cancer who had a complete response to radiotherapy plus ipilimumab. The chain employs TRBV27 and TRBJ1-5, with TRBD1 matching over 9 bases. This material consisted of peripheral blood, taken from a patient treated with radiotherapy plus ipilimumab. CDR3 residues: CASSRQSGTGYANQPQHF. The DNA of the CDR3 is TGTGCCAGCAGCCGTCAGTCCGGGACAGGGTATGCCAATCAGCCCCAGCATTTT.